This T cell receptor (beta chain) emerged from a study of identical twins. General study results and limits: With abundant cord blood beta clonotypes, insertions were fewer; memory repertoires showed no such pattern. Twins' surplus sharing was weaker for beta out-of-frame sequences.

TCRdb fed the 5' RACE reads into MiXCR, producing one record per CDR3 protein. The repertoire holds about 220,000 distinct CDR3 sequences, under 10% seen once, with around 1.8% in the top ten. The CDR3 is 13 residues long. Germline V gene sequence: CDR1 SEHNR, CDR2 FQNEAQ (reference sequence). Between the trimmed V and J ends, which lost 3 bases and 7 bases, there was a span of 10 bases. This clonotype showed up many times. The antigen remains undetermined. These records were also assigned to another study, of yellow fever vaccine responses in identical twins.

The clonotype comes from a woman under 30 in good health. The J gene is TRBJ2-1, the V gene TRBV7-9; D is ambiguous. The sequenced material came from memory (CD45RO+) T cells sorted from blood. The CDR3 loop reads CASSLDQLNEQFF. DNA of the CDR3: TGTGCCAGCAGCTTGGATCAGTTGAATGAGCAGTTCTTC.